The 20 T cell receptor beta chains reported below all come from one sample, sequenced in a study of OX40 agonist ivuxolimab in advanced cancers. Clones were read by immunoSEQ multiplex PCR, and TCRdb kept only the in-frame ones, dropping some. The sample holds 30,000 to 40,000 clones, roughly 91% seen once. Material: CD4+ or CD8+ T cells sorted from blood, obtained in a trial of the OX40 agonist ivuxolimab. The source of these receptors is an adult with an advanced solid tumor such as melanoma, head and neck, liver or kidney cancer.

The gene calls are TRBV7-2 and TRBJ2-1; D ambiguous. CDR1 SGHTA and CDR2 FQGNSA come from the germline V gene. V was clipped by 5 bases and J by 0 bases, with 8 bases between them. The CDR3 has 14 amino acids. The CDR3 loop is CASSPFGSYNEQFF. The CDR3 DNA sequence: TGTGCCAGCAGCCCGTTCGGCTCCTACAATGAGCAGTTCTTC.

V gene TRBV4-1 combines with J gene TRBJ1-1, with D tentatively TRBD1 (6 bases). Trimming left V 4 bases short and J 1 base short, with 28 bases between. This CDR3 has 20 amino acids. CDR1 and CDR2 (germline): MGHRA, YSYEKL. The CDR3, as DNA: TGCGCCAGCAGCCGACAAATCACCTATGCCCTCGGAGGGGGGAACACTGAAGCTTTCTTT. It encodes CASSRQITYALGGGNTEAFF.

The V call is TRBV5-4, the J call TRBJ1-4; D not certain. V dropped 2 bases and J dropped 2 bases, with 7 bases sitting between them. Germline loops: CDR1 SGHNT, CDR2 YYREEE (reference sequence). The CDR3 is 14 amino acids. The CDR3 here is CASSFGGTNEKLFF. In DNA, the CDR3 is TGTGCCAGCAGCTTTGGTGGTACTAATGAAAAACTGTTTTTT.

The chain is built from TRBV30 and TRBJ1-6; D uncertain. The CDR3 loop spans 17 amino acids. V gave up 3 bases and J gave up 8 bases, with 23 bases separating them. Germline V gene sequence: CDR1 GTSNPN, CDR2 SVGIG (reference sequence). CDR3 sequence reads: CAWRITYNHQSDSPLHF. The DNA for the CDR3 is TGTGCCTGGAGGATCACATACAATCACCAGTCGGATTCACCCCTCCACTTT.

In this sample, this clone turned up once. The chain links TRBV5-4 to TRBJ2-2; 16 nucleotides line up with TRBD2. Germline loops: CDR1 SGHNT, CDR2 YYREEE (reference sequence). V was pared by 4 bases and J by 4 bases, with 4 bases of the junction left unmatched. The CDR3 spans 17 residues. The CDR3 region has the DNA TGTGCCAGCAGCAGGGGACTAGCGGGAGGGGGCACCGGGGAGCTGTTTTTT. This codes for CASSRGLAGGGTGELFF.

The chain combines TRBV5-1 with TRBJ1-1; unclear D gene. The V end lost 4 bases, the J end lost 7 bases, and 11 bases lay between the germline ends. CDR3 length equals 12 residues. CDR1 is SGHRS, CDR2 YFSETQ, per germline. The CDR3 here is CASSDDLFEAFF. The CDR3 region has the DNA TGCGCCAGCAGCGACGACCTCTTTGAAGCTTTCTTT.

This clone was observed a handful of times. V gene TRBV2 combines with J gene TRBJ2-6; D gene unclear. The CDR3 length is 14 residues. Trimming cost V 6 bases and J 2 bases, with 8 bases left between them. Germline V gives CDR1 SNHLY, CDR2 FYNNEI. The CDR3 loop is CASSWTAGANVLTF. The CDR3 DNA is TGTGCCAGCAGCTGGACCGCTGGGGCCAACGTCCTGACTTTC.

This clone showed up just once. The chain joins TRBV19 to TRBJ1-2; D unresolved. CDR3 length: 13 amino acids. CDR1 is LNHDA, CDR2 SQIVND, per germline (reference sequence). Trimming left V 6 bases short and J 1 base short, with 9 bases between. CDR3 coding DNA: TGTGCCAGTAGAGGCAGAAGTAACTATGGCTACACCTTC. Protein product: CASRGRSNYGYTF.

With respect to this clone: Germline is not matched at one junction end, which may reflect a read error. The chain links TRBV10-3 to TRBJ1-4; no clear D. The CDR3 totals 14 residues. Germline-derived CDR1 and CDR2 are ENHRY and SYGVKD. CDR3 sequence reads: CAISEGGNNGKLFF. For the CDR3, the DNA is TGTGCCATCAGTGAGGGAGGGAACAATGGAAAACTGTTTTTT.

J is TRBJ2-5 and V is TRBV29-1; D not certain. CDR1 and CDR2 (germline): SQVTM, ANQGSEA. The ends were cut back, 2 bases at V and 1 base at J, with 8 bases in the middle. The CDR3 is 13 amino acids. CDR3 sequence (DNA): TGCAGCGTTGAACCCCCTTCCCAAGAGACCCAGTACTTC. Translating it yields CSVEPPSQETQYF. Supplemented by reference TRBV29-1 and TRBJ2-5, the full variable domain reads SAVISQKPSRDICQRGTSLTIQCQVDSQVTMMFWYRQQPGQSLTLIATANQGSEATYESGFVIDKFPISRPNLTFSTLTVSNMSPEDSSIYLCSVEPPSQETQYFGPGTRLLVL.

V gene TRBV6-1 combines with J gene TRBJ2-3, with D perhaps TRBD2 (6 bases). The CDR3 contains 16 residues. Germline V CDR1 and CDR2: MNHNS, SASEGT. The germline V and J ends were trimmed by 3 bases and 2 bases, with 15 bases remaining between them. CDR3 residues: CASSELRGGPTDTQYF. In DNA form, the CDR3 reads TGTGCCAGCAGTGAGCTTCGGGGAGGCCCCACAGATACGCAGTATTTT.

This rearrangement joins TRBV5-4 to TRBJ2-3; D remains ambiguous. V was cut by 1 base and J by 2 bases, with 8 bases left in between. The CDR3 sequence is 14 residues long. The germline V gene encodes CDR1 SGHNT and CDR2 YYREEE (reference sequence). The DNA of the CDR3 is TGTGCCAGCAGCTTGTCGGTAACCACAGATACGCAGTATTTT. Translation gives CASSLSVTTDTQYF. The full variable domain, its missing parts supplied by reference TRBV5-4 and TRBJ2-3, is ETGVTQSPTHLIKTRGQQVTLRCSSQSGHNTVSWYQQALGQGPQFIFQYYREEENGRGNFPPRFSGLQFPNYSSELNVNALELDDSALYLCASSLSVTTDTQYFGPGTRLTVL.

V usage is TRBV19 and J usage is TRBJ2-5, with 10 bases aligning to TRBD1. Germline CDR1 and CDR2: LNHDA and SQIVND (reference sequence). The V gene end was trimmed by 4 bases and the J gene end by 5 bases; junction bases not matched to a gene: 4. The CDR3 covers 14 residues. The CDR3, as DNA: TGTGCCAGTAGTACCGGGACAGGGGAGGAGACCCAGTACTTC. Translated, it gives CASSTGTGEETQYF.

V gene TRBV18 combines with J gene TRBJ2-5; 11 nucleotides match TRBD1. The CDR3 spans 14 residues. The germline V gene encodes CDR1 KGHSH and CDR2 LQKENI. The V segment lost 4 bases and the J segment 4 bases; nucleotides outside the gene matches: 2. CDR3 nucleotides: TGTGCCAGCTCACGGACAGGGGGCGGAGAGACCCAGTACTTC. The encoded protein is CASSRTGGGETQYF. Using reference TRBV18 and TRBJ2-5 for the parts outside the CDR3, the full variable domain is NAGVMQNPRHLVRRRGQEARLRCSPMKGHSHVYWYRQLPEEGLKFMVYLQKENIIDESGMPKERFSAEFPKEGPSILRIQQVVRGDSAAYFCASSRTGGGETQYFGPGTRLLVL.

The V gene is TRBV18, the J gene TRBJ1-1; D gene unclear. The germline gives CDR1 KGHSH, CDR2 LQKENI. V lost 6 bases, J lost 5 bases, and 16 bases lay in between. The CDR3 has 14 amino acids. The CDR3 DNA sequence: TGTGCCAGCTCCCCGAGTAACGAGCGGACTGAAGCTTTCTTT. Protein product: CASSPSNERTEAFF.

The V call is TRBV6-5, the J call TRBJ2-1; no firm D call. From germline, CDR1 is MNHEY and CDR2 SVGAGI. The ends were cut back, 7 bases at V and 2 bases at J, with 12 bases in the middle. CDR3 length: 14 amino acids. CDR3 DNA sequence: TGTGCCAGCACGAGACCCCTGCCCTACAATGAGCAGTTCTTC. Translation gives CASTRPLPYNEQFF.

The chain carries TRBV5-6 and TRBJ1-2, with D possibly being TRBD1 (5 bases). Germline CDR1 SGHDT, CDR2 YYEEEE. Trimming left V 4 bases short and J 2 bases short, with 18 bases between. This CDR3 spans 16 amino acids. Here the CDR3 DNA reads TGTGCCAGCAGCGTTATACCAGGGTCAGGCAACTATGGCTACACCTTC. It is translated as CASSVIPGSGNYGYTF. Complete variable domain (other parts from reference TRBV5-6 and TRBJ1-2): DAGVTQSPTHLIKTRGQQVTLRCSPKSGHDTVSWYQQALGQGPQFIFQYYEEEERQRGNFPDRFSGHQFPNYSSELNVNALLLGDSALYLCASSVIPGSGNYGYTFGSGTRLTVV.

V gene TRBV28 combines with J gene TRBJ2-3, with a tentative D call TRBD2 (5 bases). Trimming took off 3 bases at V and 6 bases at J, with 13 bases between the two ends. The CDR3 runs 14 residues. CDR1 MDHEN and CDR2 SYDVKM come from the germline V gene. The CDR3 sequence is CASSFLRASDTQYF. CDR3 nucleotides: TGTGCCAGCAGTTTCTTGAGGGCTTCGGATACGCAGTATTTT. Variable domain in full (rest from reference TRBV28 and TRBJ2-3): DVKVTQSSRYLVKRTGEKVFLECVQDMDHENMFWYRQDPGLGLRLIYFSYDVKMKEKGDIPEGYSVSREKKERFSLILESASTNQTSMYLCASSFLRASDTQYFGPGTRLTVL.

The V call is TRBV30, the J call TRBJ2-2; no firm D call. V was trimmed by 0 bases and J by 2 bases, leaving 7 bases between them. This CDR3 comprises 14 residues. Germline V gene data show CDR1 as GTSNPN and CDR2 as SVGIG (reference sequence). The CDR3 spells CAWSVSHNTGELFF. CDR3 DNA sequence: TGTGCCTGGAGTGTAAGCCATAACACCGGGGAGCTGTTTTTT. Looking up the rest from reference TRBV30 and TRBJ2-2 gives the full variable domain: SQTIHQWPATLVQPVGSPLSLECTVEGTSNPNLYWYRQAAGRGLQLLFYSVGIGQISSEVPQNLSASRPQDRQFILSSKKLLLSDSGFYLCAWSVSHNTGELFFGEGSRLTVL.

This chain connects TRBV19 to TRBJ1-2; D ambiguous. This CDR3 has 16 amino acids. V was pared by 6 bases and J by 2 bases, with 19 bases between. Germline CDR1 reads LNHDA; CDR2 reads SQIVND (reference sequence). CDR3 coding DNA: TGTGCCAGTAGGGCCCGGTTGGCGCTTCTAAACTATGGCTACACCTTC. It codes for CASRARLALLNYGYTF.